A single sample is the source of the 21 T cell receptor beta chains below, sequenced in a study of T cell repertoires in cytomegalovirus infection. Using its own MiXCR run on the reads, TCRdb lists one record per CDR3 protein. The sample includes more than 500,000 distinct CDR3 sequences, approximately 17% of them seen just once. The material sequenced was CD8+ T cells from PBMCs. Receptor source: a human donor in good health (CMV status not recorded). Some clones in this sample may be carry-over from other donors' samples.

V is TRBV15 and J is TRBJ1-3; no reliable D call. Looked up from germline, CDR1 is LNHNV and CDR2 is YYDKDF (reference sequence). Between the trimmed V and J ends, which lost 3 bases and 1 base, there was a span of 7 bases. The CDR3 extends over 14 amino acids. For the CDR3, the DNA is TGTGCCACCAGCAGCCGGGGTTCTGGAAACACCATATATTTT. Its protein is CATSSRGSGNTIYF.

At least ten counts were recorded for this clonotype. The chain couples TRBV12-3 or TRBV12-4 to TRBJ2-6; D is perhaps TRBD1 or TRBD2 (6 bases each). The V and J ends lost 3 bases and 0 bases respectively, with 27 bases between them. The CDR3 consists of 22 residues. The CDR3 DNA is TGTGCCAGCAGTTTCAATGTTGGGGGGCATTCGATTAAAGGCTCTGGGGCCAACGTCCTGACTTTC. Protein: CASSFNVGGHSIKGSGANVLTF.

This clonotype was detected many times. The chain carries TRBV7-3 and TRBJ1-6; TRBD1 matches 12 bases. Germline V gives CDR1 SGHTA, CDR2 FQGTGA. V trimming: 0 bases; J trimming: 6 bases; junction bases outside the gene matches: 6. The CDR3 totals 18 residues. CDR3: CASSLTRGQGAGNSPLHF. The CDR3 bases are TGTGCCAGCAGCTTAACGCGGGGACAGGGGGCAGGTAATTCACCCCTCCACTTT.

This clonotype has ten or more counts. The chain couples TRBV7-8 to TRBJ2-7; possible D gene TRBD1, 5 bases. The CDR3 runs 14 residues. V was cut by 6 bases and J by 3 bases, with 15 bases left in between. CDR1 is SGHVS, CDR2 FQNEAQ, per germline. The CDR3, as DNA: TGTGCCAGCAGTTCAGACAGAAAAAACTACGAGCAGTACTTC. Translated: CASSSDRKNYEQYF.

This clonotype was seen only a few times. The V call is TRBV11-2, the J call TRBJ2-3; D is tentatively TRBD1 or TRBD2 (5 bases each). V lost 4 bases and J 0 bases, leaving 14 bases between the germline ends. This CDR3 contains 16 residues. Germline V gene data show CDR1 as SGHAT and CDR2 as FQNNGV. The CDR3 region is CASSSFWGSSTDTQYF. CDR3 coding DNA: TGTGCCAGCAGCTCCTTCTGGGGGTCTAGCACAGATACGCAGTATTTT.

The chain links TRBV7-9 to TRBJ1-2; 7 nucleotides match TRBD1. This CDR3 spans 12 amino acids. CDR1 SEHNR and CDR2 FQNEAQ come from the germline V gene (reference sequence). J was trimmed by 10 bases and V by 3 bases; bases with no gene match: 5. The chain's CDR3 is CASSFDRADYTF. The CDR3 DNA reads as TGTGCCAGCAGCTTTGACAGGGCTGACTACACCTTC. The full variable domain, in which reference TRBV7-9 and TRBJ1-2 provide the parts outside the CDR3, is DTGVSQNPRHKITKRGQNVTFRCDPISEHNRLYWYRQTLGQGPEFLTYFQNEAQLEKSRLLSDRFSAERPKGSFSTLEIQRTEQGDSAMYLCASSFDRADYTFGSGTRLTVV.

The CDR3 DNA reads as TGCGCCAGCAGCCAGGGGACTAGCAGAAACTACAATGAGCAGTTCTTC. The encoded protein is CASSQGTSRNYNEQFF. V gene TRBV4-1 combines with J gene TRBJ2-1; 9 nucleotides align to TRBD2. CDR1 and CDR2 (germline): MGHRA, YSYEKL. CDR3 length: 16 residues. Trimming took 3 bases from V and 3 from J; bases not matched to a gene: 6.

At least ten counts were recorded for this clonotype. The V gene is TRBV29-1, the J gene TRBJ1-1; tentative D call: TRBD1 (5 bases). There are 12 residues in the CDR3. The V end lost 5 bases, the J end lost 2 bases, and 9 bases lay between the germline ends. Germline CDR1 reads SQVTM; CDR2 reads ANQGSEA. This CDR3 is CSVSQGNTEAFF. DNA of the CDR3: TGCAGCGTTAGCCAGGGTAACACTGAAGCTTTCTTT.

CDR3 amino acids: CASSEGARREQYF. DNA of the CDR3: TGTGCCAGCAGTGAGGGGGCGCGTCGCGAGCAGTACTTC. V usage is TRBV27 and J usage is TRBJ2-7; 7 positions match TRBD1. The V segment lost 5 bases and the J segment 6 bases; nucleotides outside the gene matches: 7. The CDR3 extends over 13 amino acids. CDR1 and CDR2 from the germline V gene are MNHEY and SMNVEV (reference sequence).

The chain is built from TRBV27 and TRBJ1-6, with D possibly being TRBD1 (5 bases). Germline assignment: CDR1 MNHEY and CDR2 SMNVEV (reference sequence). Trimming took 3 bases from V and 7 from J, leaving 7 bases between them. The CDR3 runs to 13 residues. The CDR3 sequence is CASSFGGNSPLHF. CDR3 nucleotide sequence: TGTGCCAGCAGTTTCGGGGGGAATTCACCCCTCCACTTT.

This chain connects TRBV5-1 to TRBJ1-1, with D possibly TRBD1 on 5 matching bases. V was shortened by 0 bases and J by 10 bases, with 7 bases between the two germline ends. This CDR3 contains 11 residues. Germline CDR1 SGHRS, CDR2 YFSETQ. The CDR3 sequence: CASSLGGRAFF. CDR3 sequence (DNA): TGCGCCAGCAGCTTGGGGGGGAGAGCTTTCTTT. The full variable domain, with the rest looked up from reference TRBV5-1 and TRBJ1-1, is KAGVTQTPRYLIKTRGQQVTLSCSPISGHRSVSWYQQTPGQGLQFLFEYFSETQRNKGNFPGRFSGRQFSNSRSEMNVSTLELGDSALYLCASSLGGRAFFGQGTRLTVV.

This chain's CDR3 is CASSQGDLYYEQYF. The CDR3 nucleotides read TGTGCCAGCAGCCAAGGGGACTTGTACTACGAGCAGTACTTC. This rearrangement joins TRBV3-1 to TRBJ2-7; a possible D gene is TRBD2 (6 bases). The CDR3 contains 14 residues. CDR1 is LGHDT and CDR2 is YNNKEL in the germline V gene (reference sequence). V was clipped by 1 base and J by 3 bases, with 10 bases between them.

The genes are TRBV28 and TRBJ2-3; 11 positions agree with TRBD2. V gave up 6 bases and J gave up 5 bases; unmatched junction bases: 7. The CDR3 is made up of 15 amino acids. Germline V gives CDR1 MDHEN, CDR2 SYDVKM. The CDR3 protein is CASSLLAGAGDTQYF. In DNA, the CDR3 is TGTGCCAGCAGCCTACTAGCGGGAGCTGGAGATACGCAGTATTTT.

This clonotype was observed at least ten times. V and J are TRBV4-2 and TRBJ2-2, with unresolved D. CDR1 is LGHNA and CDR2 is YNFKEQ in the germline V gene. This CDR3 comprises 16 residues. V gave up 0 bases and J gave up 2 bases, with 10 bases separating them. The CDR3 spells CASSQDFSRNTGELFF. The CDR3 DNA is TGTGCCAGCAGCCAAGATTTTAGCAGAAACACCGGGGAGCTGTTTTTT.

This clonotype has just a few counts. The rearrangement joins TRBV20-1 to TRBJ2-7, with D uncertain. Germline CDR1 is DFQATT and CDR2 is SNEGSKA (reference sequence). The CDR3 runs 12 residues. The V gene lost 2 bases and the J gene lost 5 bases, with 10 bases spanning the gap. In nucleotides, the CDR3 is TGCAGTGCTAGAAGGTTCATCCACGAGCAGTACTTC. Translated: CSARRFIHEQYF.

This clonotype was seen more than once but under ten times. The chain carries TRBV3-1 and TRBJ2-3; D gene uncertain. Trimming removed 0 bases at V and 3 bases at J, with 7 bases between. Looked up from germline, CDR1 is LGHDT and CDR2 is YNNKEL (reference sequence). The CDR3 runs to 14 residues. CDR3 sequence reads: CASSQDYGTDTQYF. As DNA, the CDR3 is TGTGCCAGCAGCCAAGATTACGGGACAGATACGCAGTATTTT.

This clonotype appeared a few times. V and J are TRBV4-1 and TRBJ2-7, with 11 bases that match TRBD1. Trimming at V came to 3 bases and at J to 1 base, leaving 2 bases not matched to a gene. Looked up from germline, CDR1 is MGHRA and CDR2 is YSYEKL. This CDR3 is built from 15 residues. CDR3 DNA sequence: TGCGCCAGCAGCCATGGACAGGGGGCTTCCTACGAGCAGTACTTC. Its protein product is CASSHGQGASYEQYF.

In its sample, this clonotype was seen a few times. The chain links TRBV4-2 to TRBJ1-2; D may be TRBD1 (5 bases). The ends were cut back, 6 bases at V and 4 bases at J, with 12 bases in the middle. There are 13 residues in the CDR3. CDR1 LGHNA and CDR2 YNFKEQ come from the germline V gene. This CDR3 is CASREGRGYGYTF. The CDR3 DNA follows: TGTGCCAGCAGGGAGGGGAGAGGCTATGGCTACACCTTC.

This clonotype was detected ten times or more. The CDR3 loop is CASSLLAGRSSYNEQFF. CDR3 in DNA: TGTGCCAGCAGCTTATTGGCGGGAAGAAGCTCCTACAATGAGCAGTTCTTC. The chain recombines TRBV7-6 with TRBJ2-1, with TRBD2 as a possible D gene (6 bases). V was cut by 2 bases and J by 0 bases, with 14 bases left in between. This CDR3 comprises 17 residues. CDR1 and CDR2 from the germline V gene are SGHVS and FNYEAQ.

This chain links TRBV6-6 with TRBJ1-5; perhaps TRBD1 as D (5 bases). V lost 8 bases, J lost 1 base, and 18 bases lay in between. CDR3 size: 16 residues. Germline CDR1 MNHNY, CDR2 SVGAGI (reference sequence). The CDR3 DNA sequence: TGTGCCAGCCTCTTAGTTCGAGGGGCGAGCAATCAGCCCCAGCATTTT. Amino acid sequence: CASLLVRGASNQPQHF.

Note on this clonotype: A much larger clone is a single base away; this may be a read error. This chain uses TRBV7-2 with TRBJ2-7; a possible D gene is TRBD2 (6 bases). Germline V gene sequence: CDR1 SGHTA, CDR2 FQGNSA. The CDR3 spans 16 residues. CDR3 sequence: CVSSFKVDSGSYEQYF. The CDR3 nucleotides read TGTGTCAGCAGCTTTAAGGTAGACAGCGGGTCCTACGAGCAGTACTTC.